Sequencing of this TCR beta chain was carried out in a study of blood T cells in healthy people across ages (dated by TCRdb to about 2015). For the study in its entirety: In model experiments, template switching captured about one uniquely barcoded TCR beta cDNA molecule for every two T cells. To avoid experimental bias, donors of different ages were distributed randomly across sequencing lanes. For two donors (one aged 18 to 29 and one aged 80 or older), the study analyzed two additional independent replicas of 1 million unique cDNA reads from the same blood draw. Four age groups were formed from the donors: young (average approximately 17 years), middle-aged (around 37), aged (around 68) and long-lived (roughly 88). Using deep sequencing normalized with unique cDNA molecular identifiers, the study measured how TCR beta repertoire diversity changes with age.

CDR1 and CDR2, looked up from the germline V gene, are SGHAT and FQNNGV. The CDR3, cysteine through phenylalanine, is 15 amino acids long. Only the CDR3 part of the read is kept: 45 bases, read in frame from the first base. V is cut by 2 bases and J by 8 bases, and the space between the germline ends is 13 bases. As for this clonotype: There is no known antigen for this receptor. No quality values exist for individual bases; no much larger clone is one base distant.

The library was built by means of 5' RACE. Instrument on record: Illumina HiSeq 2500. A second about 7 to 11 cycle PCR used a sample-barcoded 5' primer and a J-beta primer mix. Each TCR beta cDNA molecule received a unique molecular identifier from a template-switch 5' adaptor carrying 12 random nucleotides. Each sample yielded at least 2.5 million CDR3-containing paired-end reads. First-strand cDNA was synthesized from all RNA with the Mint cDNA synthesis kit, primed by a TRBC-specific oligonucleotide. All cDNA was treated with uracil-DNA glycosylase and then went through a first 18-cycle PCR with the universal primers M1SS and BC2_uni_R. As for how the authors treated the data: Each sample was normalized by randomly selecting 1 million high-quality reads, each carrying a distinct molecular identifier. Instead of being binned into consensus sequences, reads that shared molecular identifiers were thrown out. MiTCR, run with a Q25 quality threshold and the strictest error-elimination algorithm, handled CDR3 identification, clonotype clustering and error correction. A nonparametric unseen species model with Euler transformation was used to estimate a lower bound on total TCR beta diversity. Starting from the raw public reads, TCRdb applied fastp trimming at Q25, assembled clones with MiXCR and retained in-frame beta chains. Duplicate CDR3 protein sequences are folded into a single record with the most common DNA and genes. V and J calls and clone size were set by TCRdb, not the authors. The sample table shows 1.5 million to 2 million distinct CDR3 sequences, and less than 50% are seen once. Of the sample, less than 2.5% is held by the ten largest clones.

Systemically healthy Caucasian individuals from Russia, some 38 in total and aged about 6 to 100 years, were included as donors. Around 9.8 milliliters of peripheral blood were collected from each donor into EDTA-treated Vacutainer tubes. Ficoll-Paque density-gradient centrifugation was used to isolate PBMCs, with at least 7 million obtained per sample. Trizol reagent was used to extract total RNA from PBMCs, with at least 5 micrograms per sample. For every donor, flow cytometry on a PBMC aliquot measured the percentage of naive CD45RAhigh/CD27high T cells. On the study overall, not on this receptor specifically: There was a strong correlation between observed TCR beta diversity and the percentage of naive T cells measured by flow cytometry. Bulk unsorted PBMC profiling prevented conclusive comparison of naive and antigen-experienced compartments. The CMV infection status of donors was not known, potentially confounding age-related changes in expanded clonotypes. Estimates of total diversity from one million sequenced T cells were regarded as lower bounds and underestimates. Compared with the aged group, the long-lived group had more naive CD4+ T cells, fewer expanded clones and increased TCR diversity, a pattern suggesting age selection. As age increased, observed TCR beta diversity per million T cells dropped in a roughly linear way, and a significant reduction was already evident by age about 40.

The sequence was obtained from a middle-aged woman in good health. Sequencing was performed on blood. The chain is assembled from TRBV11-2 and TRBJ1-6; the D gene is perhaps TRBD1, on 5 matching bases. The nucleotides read TGTGCCAGCAGCTTATTTAAAGGGGAGTATTCACCCCTCCACTTT. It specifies CASSLFKGEYSPLHF.